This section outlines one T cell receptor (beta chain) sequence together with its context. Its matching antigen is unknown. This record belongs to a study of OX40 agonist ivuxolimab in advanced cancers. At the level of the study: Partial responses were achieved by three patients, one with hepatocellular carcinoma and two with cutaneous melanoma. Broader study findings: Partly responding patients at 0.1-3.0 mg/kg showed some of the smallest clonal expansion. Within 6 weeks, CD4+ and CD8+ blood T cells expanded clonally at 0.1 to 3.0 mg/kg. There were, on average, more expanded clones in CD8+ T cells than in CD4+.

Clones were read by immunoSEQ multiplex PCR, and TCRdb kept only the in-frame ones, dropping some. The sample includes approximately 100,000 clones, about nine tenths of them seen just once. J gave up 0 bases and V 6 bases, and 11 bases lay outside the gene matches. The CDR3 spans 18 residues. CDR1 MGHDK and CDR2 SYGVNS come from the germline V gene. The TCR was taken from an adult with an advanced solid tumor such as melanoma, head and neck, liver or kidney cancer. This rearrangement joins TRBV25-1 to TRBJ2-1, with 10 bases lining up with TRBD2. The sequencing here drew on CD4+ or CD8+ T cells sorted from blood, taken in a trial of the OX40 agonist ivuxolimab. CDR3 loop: CASRAGTSDPSSYNEQFF. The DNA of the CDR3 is TGTGCCAGCAGAGCCGGGACTAGCGACCCGAGCTCCTACAATGAGCAGTTCTTC.